The 7 T cell receptor beta chains reported below all come from one sample, sequenced in a study of blood T cell repertoires in COVID-19. Assay: immunoSEQ multiplex PCR; the TCRdb copy retains only in-frame clones and omits some. This sample carries tens of thousands of clones, more than 60% of them seen once, and the ten largest clones take just over 20%. The sample taken for sequencing was peripheral blood. The receptors come from a woman older than 75 with active or convalescent COVID-19.

V usage is TRBV10-2 and J usage is TRBJ2-7, with D perhaps TRBD2 (6 bases). Germline V CDR1 and CDR2: WSHSY, SAAADI. The CDR3 covers 17 residues. V was trimmed by 0 bases and J by 3 bases, leaving 18 bases between them. CDR3 region: CASSESTRSWDNYEQYF. Here the CDR3 DNA reads TGCGCCAGCAGTGAGTCGACTAGGTCGTGGGATAACTACGAGCAGTACTTC.

CDR3 protein: CASSVEARGNTGELFF. CDR3 bases: TGTGCCAGCAGCGTAGAAGCCAGGGGGAACACCGGGGAGCTGTTTTTT. This chain joins TRBV9 and TRBJ2-2; a weak D match, TRBD1 (6 bases). CDR3 length: 16 residues. The germline V gene has CDR1 SGDLS and CDR2 YYNGEE. With 0 bases removed from V and 1 base from J, the gap between germline ends came to 10 bases.

The table lists this clone with a few counts. CDR3 loop: CATRRTGEVTEAFF. Here the CDR3 DNA reads TGTGCCACCAGAAGGACAGGGGAGGTCACTGAAGCTTTCTTT. The rearrangement joins TRBV24-1 to TRBJ1-1; 9 bases match TRBD1. CDR1 is KGHDR, CDR2 SFDVKD, per germline. Trimming at V came to 7 bases and at J to 4 bases, leaving 6 bases not matched to a gene. CDR3 length: 14 residues.

The rearrangement joins TRBV5-4 to TRBJ2-1; 8 positions match TRBD2. V lost 0 bases and J lost 2; bases outside the gene matches: 7. Germline lookup yields CDR1 SGHNT and CDR2 YYREEE (reference sequence). This CDR3 contains 17 residues. CDR3 loop: CASSLASGGGTYNEQFF. CDR3 in DNA: TGTGCCAGCAGCTTGGCTTCGGGCGGGGGGACCTACAATGAGCAGTTCTTC.

The genes are TRBV6-5 and TRBJ1-2; tentatively, D is TRBD1 (5 bases). The germline V gene encodes CDR1 MNHEY and CDR2 SVGAGI. V lost 7 bases and J 2 bases, leaving 8 bases between the germline ends. The CDR3 is made up of 12 amino acids. This chain's CDR3 is CASKRQNYGYTF. The DNA of the CDR3 is TGTGCCAGCAAGCGACAGAACTATGGCTACACCTTC.

The rearrangement uses TRBV7-9 and TRBJ2-5, with 14 positions matching TRBD2. This CDR3 spans 16 amino acids. After removal of 5 bases from V and 6 bases from J, the junction contained 8 bases not matched to a gene. From germline, CDR1 is SEHNR and CDR2 FQNEAQ (reference sequence). The CDR3 DNA reads as TGTGCCAGCAGCCGGGAGGGGACTAGCGGGGGTAAGACCCAGTACTTC. Translation gives CASSREGTSGGKTQYF.

The genes are TRBV27 and TRBJ1-2, with 8 bases lining up with TRBD1. The V segment lost 4 bases and the J segment 3 bases; nucleotides outside the gene matches: 4. Germline CDR1 MNHEY, CDR2 SMNVEV (reference sequence). The CDR3 runs 14 residues. CDR3 region: CASSSTDRDYGYTF. The CDR3, as DNA: TGTGCCAGCAGTTCAACGGACAGGGACTATGGCTACACCTTC.